This T cell receptor beta chain was found in a study of T cell clonotyping in hematopoietic cell transplantation (dated by TCRdb to about 2021). With regard to the full study: Recipient samples taken before transplant were obtained following cytoreduction. In the study, more than 130 blood samples were gathered from roughly 35 consecutive transplant recipients and their related donors. Recruitment of patients ran from 2015 to early 2017, and follow-up continued until September 2020 or until death.

Taken with the paper, the label for time point translates to: recipient sample about 28 days before transplant, after cytoreduction. Recipient blood was collected about 28 days before transplant and at days 30, 100 and 180 after transplant. Nuclei Lysis Solution was used to extract genomic DNA from fresh or cryopreserved unfractionated peripheral blood mononuclear cells. Study-level results and caveats: The sample size was limited, and CD4 and CD8 repertoire contributions could not be separated because cells were not sorted. After transplant, TCR diversity in recipients dropped, and pathologically expanded clonotypes increased progressively from day 30 to day 180. Only a small fraction of recipient repertoires overlapped donor repertoires, with over 97% appearing de novo at the given depth. Broader TCR repertoire diversity after transplant was predicted by Inverse Simpson Index values from donors and from recipients before transplant.

Reading from cysteine to phenylalanine, the CDR3 counts 14 amino acids. This entry keeps only the CDR3 DNA: 42 bases, framed from base 1. Ends trimmed: V by 5 bases, J by 3 bases; bases unmatched to a gene: 3. According to the germline V gene, CDR1 reads SGHVS and CDR2 reads FNYEAQ. With the immunoSEQ assay, which is a bias-controlled multiplex PCR relying on V- and J-specific primers, TCR beta CDR3 regions were amplified from genomic DNA. In a second PCR step, the CDR3 amplicons were tagged with a proprietary barcode plus Illumina adapter sequences. An Illumina MiSeq instrument was used for sequencing of the CDR3 libraries. Concerning the study's data processing: Export and quality control were performed with immunoSEQ Analyzer 3.0, and downstream analyses were performed with R Bioconductor and Immunarch. Repertoire metrics were calculated using only productive rearrangements within the normalized downsampled data set. Clonotypes larger than 5 templates in the normalized cohort were defined as pathologically expanded. Repertoire diversity was measured with the Inverse Simpson Index. CMV-specificity analyses were carried out on the non-normalized data set to capture all clonotypes. TCRdb limited this immuneACCESS table to in-frame rearrangements with V and J called. A share of clones is missing; checked studies link under half to unresolved V genes, and the rest is unexplained. That table is the source of V, J and clone size, and D and trimming were worked out from the DNA. The sample records 25,000 to 35,000 clones, approximately 94% of which are singletons. The ten largest clonotypes hold 2% to 2.5% of the sample.

With respect to this clone: Its antigen has not been determined. Per-base qualities were not stored, and no clone one base away is much larger.

The receptor was derived from a man aged 50 to 59 with acute myeloid leukemia. Some clones in this sample may be carry-over from other donors' samples. The sequencing here drew on peripheral blood mononuclear cells, taken before stem cell transplant. This sequence uses TRBV7-6 and TRBJ2-7; 11 nucleotides in the junction match TRBD2. The base sequence is TGTGCCAGCAGCCCCGGGACTAGCGGCTACGAGCAGTACTTC. Its protein reads: CASSPGTSGYEQYF.